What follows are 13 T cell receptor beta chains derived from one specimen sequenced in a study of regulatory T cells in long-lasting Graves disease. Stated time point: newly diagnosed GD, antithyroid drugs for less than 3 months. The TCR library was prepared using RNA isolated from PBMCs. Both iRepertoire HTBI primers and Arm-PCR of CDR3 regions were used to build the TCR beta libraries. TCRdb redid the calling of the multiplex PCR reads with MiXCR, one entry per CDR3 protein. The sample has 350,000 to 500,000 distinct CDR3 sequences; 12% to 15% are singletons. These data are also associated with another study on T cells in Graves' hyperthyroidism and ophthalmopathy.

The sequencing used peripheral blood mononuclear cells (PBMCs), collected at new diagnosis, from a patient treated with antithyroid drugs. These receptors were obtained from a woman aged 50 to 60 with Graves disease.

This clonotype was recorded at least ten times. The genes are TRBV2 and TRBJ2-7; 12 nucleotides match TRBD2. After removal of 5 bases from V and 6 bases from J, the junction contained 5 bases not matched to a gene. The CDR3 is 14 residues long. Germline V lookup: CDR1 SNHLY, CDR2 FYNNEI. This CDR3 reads CASSRTSGKGEQYF. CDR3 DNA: TGTGCCAGCAGTCGGACTAGCGGGAAGGGCGAGCAGTACTTC.

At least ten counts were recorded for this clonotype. DNA of the CDR3: TGTGCCAGCAGTAGCGGGAGGCGGACCTACGAGCAGTACTTC. Translating gives CASSSGRRTYEQYF. The chain uses TRBV7-9 and TRBJ2-7; TRBD2 aligns across 10 bases. With 6 bases clipped from V and 2 bases from J, the junction kept 4 bases outside the gene matches. There are 14 residues in the CDR3. Germline CDR1 reads SEHNR; CDR2 reads FQNEAQ (reference sequence).

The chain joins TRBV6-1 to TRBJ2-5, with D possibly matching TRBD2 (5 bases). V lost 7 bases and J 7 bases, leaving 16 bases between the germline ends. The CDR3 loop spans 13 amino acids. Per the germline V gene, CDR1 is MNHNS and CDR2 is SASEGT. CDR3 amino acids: CASTSPGKGTQYF. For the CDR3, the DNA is TGTGCCAGCACCTCCCCGGGGAAGGGGACCCAGTACTTC.

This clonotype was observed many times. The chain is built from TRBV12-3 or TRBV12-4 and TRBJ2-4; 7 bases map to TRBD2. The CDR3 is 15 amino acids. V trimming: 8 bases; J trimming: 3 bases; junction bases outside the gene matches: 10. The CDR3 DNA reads TGTGCCAGCGTAGAGCGGGACGGGGACAAAAACATTCAGTACTTC. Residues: CASVERDGDKNIQYF.

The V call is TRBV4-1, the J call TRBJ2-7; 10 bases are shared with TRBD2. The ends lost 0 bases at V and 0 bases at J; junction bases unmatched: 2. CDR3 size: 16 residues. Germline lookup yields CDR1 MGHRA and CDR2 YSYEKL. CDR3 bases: TGCGCCAGCAGCCAAGAGCCTAGCGGGAGCTCCTACGAGCAGTACTTC. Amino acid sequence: CASSQEPSGSSYEQYF.

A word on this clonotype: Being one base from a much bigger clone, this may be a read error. CDR3 nucleotides: TGTGCCAGCAGCGTAGAGTGGCGGGGCTCCTACAATGAGCAGTTGTTC. Translation: CASSVEWRGSYNEQLF. The chain links TRBV9 to TRBJ2-1, with D maybe TRBD2 (6 bases). Germline CDR1 SGDLS, CDR2 YYNGEE. The CDR3 runs 16 residues.

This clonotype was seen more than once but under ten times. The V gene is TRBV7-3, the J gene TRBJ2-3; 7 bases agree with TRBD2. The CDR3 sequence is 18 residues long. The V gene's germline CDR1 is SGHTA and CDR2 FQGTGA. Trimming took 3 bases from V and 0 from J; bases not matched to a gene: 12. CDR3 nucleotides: TGTGCCAGCAGCTTGTTTGGACTAGGGCAAACTAGCACAGATACGCAGTATTTT. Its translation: CASSLFGLGQTSTDTQYF.

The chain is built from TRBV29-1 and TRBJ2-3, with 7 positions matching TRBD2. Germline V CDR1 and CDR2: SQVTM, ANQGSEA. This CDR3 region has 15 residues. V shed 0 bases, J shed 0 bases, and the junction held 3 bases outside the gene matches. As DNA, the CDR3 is TGCAGCGTTGAAGATTTGGGGGGGAGCACAGATACGCAGTATTTT. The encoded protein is CSVEDLGGSTDTQYF.

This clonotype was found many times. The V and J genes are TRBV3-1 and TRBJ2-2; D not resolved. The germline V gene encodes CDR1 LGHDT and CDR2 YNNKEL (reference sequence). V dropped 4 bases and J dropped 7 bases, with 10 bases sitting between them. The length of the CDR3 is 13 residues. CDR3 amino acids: CASSPHHSGELFF. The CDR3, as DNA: TGTGCCAGCAGCCCTCATCACAGCGGGGAGCTGTTTTTT.

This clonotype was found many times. The CDR3 sequence is CASSVLDQPQHF. CDR3 DNA sequence: TGTGCCAGCAGTGTGCTGGATCAGCCCCAGCATTTT. This chain joins TRBV2 and TRBJ1-5; D gene ambiguous. CDR3 length: 12 residues. CDR1 SNHLY and CDR2 FYNNEI come from the germline V gene. The germline V and J ends were trimmed by 4 bases and 5 bases, with 6 bases remaining between them.

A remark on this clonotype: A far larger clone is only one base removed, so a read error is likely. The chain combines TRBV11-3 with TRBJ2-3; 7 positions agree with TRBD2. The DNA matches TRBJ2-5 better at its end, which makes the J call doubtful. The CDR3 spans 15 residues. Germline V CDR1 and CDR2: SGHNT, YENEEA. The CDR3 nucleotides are TGTGTCAGCAGCCTAGCGGTTAGCGCACAGGAGACCCAGTACTTC. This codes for CVSSLAVSAQETQYF.

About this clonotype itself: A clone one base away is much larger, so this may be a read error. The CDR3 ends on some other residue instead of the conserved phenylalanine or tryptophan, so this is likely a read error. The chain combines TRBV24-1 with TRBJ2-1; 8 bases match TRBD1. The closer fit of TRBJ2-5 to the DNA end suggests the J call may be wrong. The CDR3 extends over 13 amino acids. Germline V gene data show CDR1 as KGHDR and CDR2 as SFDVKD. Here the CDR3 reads CATRKTGEETQYY. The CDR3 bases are TGTGCCACCAGGAAGACAGGGGAAGAGACCCAGTACTAC.

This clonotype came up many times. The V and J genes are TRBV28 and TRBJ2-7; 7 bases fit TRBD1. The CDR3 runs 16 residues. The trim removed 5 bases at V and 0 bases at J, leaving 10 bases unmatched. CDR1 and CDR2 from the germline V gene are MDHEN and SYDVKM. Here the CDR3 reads CASSTQGQGPSYEQYF. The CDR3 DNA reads TGTGCCAGCAGTACACAGGGGCAAGGGCCCTCCTACGAGCAGTACTTC.